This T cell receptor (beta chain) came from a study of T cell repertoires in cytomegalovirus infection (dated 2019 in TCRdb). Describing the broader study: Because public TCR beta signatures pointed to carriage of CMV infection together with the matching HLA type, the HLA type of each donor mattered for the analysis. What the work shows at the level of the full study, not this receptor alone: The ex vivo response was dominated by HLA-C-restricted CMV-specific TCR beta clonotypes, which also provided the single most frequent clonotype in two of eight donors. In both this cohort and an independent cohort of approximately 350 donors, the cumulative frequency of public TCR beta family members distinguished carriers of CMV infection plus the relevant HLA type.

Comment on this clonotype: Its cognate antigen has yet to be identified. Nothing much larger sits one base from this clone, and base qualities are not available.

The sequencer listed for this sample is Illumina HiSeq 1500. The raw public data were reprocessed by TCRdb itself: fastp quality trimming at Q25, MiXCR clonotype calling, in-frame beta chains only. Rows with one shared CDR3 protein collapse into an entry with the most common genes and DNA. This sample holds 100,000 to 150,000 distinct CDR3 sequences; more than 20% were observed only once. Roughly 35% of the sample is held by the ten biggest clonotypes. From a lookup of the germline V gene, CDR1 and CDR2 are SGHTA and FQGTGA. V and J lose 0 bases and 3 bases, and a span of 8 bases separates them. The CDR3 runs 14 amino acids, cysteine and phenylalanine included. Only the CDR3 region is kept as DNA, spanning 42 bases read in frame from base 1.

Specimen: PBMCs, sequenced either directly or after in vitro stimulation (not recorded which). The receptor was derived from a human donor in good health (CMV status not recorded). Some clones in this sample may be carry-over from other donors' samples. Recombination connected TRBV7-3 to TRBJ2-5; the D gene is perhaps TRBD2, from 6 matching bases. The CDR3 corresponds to CASSLTGTEETQYF. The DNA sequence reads TGTGCCAGCAGCTTAACCGGGACTGAAGAGACCCAGTACTTC.